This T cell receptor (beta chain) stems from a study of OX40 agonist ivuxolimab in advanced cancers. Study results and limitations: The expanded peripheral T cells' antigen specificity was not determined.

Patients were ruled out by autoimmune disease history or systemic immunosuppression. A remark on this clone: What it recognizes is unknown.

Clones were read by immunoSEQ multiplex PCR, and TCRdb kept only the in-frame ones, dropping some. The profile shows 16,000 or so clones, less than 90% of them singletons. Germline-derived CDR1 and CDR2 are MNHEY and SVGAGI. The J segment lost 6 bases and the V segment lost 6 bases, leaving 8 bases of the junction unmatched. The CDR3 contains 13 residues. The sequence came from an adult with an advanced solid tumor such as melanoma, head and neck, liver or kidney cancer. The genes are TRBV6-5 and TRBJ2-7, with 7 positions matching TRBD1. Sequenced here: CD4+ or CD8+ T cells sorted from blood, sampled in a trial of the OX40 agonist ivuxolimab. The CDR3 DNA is TGTGCCAGCAGCGTAGGACAGGACGGCGAGCAGTACTTC. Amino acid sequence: CASSVGQDGEQYF.